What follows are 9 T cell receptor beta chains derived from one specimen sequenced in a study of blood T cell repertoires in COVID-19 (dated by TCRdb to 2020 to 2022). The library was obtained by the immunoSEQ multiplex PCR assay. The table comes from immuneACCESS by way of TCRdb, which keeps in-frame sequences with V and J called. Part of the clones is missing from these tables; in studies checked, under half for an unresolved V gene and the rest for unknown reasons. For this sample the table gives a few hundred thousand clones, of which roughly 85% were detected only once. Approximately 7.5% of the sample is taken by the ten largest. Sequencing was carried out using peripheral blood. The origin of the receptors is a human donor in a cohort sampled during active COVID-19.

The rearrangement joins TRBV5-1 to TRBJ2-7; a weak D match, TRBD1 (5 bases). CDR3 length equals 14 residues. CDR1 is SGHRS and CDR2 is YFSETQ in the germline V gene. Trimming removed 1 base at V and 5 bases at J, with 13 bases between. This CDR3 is CASSLMAGSHEQYF. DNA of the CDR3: TGCGCCAGCAGCTTGATGGCAGGGTCCCACGAGCAGTACTTC.

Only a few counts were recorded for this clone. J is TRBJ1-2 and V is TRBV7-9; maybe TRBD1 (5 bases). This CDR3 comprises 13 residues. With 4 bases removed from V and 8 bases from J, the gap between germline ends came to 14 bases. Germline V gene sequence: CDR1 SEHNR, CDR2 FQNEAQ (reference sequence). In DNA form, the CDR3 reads TGTGCCAGCAGCTCGGGACTTGGGGGAGGCTACACCTTC. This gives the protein CASSSGLGGGYTF.

The DNA for the CDR3 is TGCGCCAGCTCCCGGGACAGGGATGAAAAACTGTTTTTT. It codes for CASSRDRDEKLFF. The chain uses TRBV5-1 and TRBJ1-4; TRBD1 agrees at 9 bases. V was pared by 7 bases and J by 6 bases, with 4 bases of the junction left unmatched. From germline, CDR1 is SGHRS and CDR2 YFSETQ. The CDR3 sequence is 13 residues long. The full variable domain, rest sourced from reference TRBV5-1 and TRBJ1-4, is KAGVTQTPRYLIKTRGQQVTLSCSPISGHRSVSWYQQTPGQGLQFLFEYFSETQRNKGNFPGRFSGRQFSNSRSEMNVSTLELGDSALYLCASSRDRDEKLFFGSGTQLSVL.

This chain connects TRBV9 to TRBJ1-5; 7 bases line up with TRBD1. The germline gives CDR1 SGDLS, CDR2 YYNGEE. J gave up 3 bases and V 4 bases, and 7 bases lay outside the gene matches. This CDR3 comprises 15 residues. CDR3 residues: CASSPTGALNQPQHF. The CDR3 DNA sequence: TGTGCCAGCAGCCCAACAGGGGCCCTCAATCAGCCCCAGCATTTT.

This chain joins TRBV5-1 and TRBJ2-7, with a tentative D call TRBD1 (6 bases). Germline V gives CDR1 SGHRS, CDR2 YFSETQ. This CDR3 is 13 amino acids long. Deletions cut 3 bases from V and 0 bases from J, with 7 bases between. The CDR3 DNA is TGCGCCAGCAGCTCCAGGGGCTCCTACGAGCAGTACTTC. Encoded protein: CASSSRGSYEQYF. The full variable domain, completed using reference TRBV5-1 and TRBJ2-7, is KAGVTQTPRYLIKTRGQQVTLSCSPISGHRSVSWYQQTPGQGLQFLFEYFSETQRNKGNFPGRFSGRQFSNSRSEMNVSTLELGDSALYLCASSSRGSYEQYFGPGTRLTVT.

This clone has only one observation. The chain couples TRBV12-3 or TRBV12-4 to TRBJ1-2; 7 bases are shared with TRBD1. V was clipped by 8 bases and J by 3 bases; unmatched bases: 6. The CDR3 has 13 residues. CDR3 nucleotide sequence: TGTGCCAGCGCCGGGACAGTTGACTATGGCTACACCTTC. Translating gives CASAGTVDYGYTF.

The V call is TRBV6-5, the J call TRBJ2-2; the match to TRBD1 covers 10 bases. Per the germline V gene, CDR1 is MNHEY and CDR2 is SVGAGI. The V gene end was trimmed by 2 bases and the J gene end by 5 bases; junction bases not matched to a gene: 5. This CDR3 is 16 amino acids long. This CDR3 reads CASSYRQGARTGELFF. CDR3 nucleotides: TGTGCCAGCAGTTACCGACAGGGGGCGAGAACCGGGGAGCTGTTTTTT.

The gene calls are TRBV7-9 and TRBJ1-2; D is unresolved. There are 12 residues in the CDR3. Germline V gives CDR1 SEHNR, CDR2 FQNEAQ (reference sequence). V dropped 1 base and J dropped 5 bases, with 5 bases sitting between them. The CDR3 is CASSLGTYGYTF. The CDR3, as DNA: TGTGCCAGCAGCTTAGGGACTTATGGCTACACCTTC.

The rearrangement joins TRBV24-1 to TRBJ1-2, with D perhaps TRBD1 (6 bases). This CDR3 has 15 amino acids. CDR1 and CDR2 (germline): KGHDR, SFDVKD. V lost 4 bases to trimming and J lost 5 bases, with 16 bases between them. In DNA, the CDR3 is TGTGCCACCAGTGAGCTTTTCACAGGGCCTTATGGCTACACCTTC. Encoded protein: CATSELFTGPYGYTF.